Sequencing of this T cell receptor beta chain was carried out in a study of neurological immune-mediated disorders. Trimming shortened V by 6 bases and J by 8 bases, and 17 bases separated the two germline ends. CDR1 LNHDA and CDR2 SQIVND come from the germline V gene (reference sequence). CDR3 length equals 14 residues. Study-level results: When the repertoires were grouped phylogenetically, those of 18 of the 34 multiple sclerosis patients came together in a single cluster of related CDR3 sequences, which points to a possible repertoire-level signature.

Over 200 million TCR-beta sequences from 15-18 subjects came from every sequencing run. TCRdb re-called the 5' RACE reads through MiXCR, storing one row per CDR3 protein. Of 87,000 or so distinct CDR3 sequences listed, around 3.3% are singletons. This clonotype was counted many times. Its matching antigen is unknown. Unsorted libraries were generated from 2 million PBMCs. These cells had been stored in RNAlater at -80 C. The source of this sequence is a woman younger than 35 with multiple sclerosis. The V and J genes are TRBV19 and TRBJ2-1; D not resolved. The sample was PBMCs. The CDR3 protein is CASSRRGWADEQFF. CDR3 nucleotide sequence: TGTGCCAGTAGCCGCCGAGGCTGGGCCGATGAGCAGTTCTTC.